This TCR beta chain is drawn from a study of PD-L1 blockade in urothelial cancer. Time point denoted: pretreatment peripheral blood. Study-wide findings and caveats: Durable-benefit cases showed more tumor-associated blood clone expansion at 3 weeks.

This clone has more than one count but fewer than ten. Its specificity is not known. Sequenced by immunoSEQ multiplex PCR; TCRdb stores in-frame clones only, minus some. The repertoire holds almost 50,000 clones, with about 88% as singletons. Germline V CDR1 and CDR2: SGHRS, YFSETQ. Unmatched junction bases numbered 7, after V lost 0 bases and J lost 5 bases. The length of the CDR3 is 15 residues. The chain is built from TRBV5-1 and TRBJ2-5; 7 bases agree with TRBD1. The material was PBMCs, obtained around atezolizumab (anti-PD-L1) treatment. This clonotype was sampled from an older man with urothelial cancer. The CDR3 loop is CASSLGQGFEETQYF. The CDR3 DNA is TGCGCCAGCAGCTTGGGACAGGGTTTTGAGGAGACCCAGTACTTC.